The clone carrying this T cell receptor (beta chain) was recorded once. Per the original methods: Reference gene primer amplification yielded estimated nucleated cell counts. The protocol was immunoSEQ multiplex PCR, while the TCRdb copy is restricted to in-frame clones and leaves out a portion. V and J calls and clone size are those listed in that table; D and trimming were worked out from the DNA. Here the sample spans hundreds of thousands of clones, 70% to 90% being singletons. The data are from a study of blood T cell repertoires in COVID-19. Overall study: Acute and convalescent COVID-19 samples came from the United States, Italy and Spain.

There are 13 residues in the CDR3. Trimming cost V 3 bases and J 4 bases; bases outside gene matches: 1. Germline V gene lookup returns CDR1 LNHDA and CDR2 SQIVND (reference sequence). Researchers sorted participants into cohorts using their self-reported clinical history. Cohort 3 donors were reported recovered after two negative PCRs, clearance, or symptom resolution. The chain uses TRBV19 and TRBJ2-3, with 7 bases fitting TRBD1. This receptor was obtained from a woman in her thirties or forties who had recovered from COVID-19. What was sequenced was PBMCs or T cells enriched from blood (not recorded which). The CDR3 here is CASSIRGSDTQYF. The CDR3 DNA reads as TGTGCCAGTAGTATCAGGGGGTCAGATACGCAGTATTTT.